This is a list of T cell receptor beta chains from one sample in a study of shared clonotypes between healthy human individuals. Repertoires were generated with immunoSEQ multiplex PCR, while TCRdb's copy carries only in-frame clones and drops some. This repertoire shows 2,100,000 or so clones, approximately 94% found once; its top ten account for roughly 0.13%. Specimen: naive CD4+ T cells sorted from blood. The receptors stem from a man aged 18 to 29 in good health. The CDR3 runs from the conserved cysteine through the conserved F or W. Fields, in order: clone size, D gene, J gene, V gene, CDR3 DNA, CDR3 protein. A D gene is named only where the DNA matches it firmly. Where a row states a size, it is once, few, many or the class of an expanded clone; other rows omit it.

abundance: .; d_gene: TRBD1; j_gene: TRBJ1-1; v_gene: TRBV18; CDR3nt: TGTGCCAGCTCACCGAGACAGGGGGCCGGGGGCACTGAAGCTTTCTTT; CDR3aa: CASSPRQGAGGTEAFF
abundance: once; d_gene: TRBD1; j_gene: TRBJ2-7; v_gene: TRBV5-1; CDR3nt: TGCGCCAGCAGCCCTCCGGGACAGGGGGCGAACGAGCAGTACTTC; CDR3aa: CASSPPGQGANEQYF
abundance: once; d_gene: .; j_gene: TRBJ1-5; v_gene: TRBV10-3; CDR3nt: TGTGCCATCAGTGAGTTTTCCCATCAGCCCCAGCATTTT; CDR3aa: CAISEFSHQPQHF
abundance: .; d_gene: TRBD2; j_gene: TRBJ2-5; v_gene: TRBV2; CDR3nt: TGTGCCAGCAGCACTAGCGGGAGGCTCCAAGAGACCCAGTACTTC; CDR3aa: CASSTSGRLQETQYF
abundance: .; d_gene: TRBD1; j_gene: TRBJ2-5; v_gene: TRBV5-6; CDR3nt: TGTGCCAGCAGACTGACAGGGGCACAGACCCAGTACTTC; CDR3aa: CASRLTGAQTQYF
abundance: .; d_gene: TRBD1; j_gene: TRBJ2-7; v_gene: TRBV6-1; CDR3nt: TGTGCCAGCAGTGGAGACCCGGGCAGGGGGCTTAACGAGCAGTACTTC; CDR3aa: CASSGDPGRGLNEQYF
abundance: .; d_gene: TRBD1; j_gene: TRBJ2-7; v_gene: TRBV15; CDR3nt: TGTGCCACCAGCAGAGAAGTGGGACAGGGCTACGAGCAGTACTTC; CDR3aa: CATSREVGQGYEQYF
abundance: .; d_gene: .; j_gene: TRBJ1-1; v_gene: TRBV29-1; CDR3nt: TGCAGCGTCCGGGAGCGGAACGAAGCTTTCTTT; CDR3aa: CSVRERNEAFF
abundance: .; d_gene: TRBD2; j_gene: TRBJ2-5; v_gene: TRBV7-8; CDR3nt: TGTGCCAGCAGCTTGGGGACTAGCGGGGCTTATGGTATGGGGGAGACCCAGTACTTC; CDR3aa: CASSLGTSGAYGMGETQYF
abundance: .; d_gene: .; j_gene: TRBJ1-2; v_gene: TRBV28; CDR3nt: TGTGCCAGCAGTCCAGGTCCGGGACCCTATGGCTACACCTTC; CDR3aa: CASSPGPGPYGYTF
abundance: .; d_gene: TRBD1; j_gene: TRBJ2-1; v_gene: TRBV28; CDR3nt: TGTGCCAGCAGTTCCGGGACAGGGGGCGAGTTCTTC; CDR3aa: CASSSGTGGEFF
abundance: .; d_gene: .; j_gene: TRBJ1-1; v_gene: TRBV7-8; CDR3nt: TGTGCCAGCAGCCCGGGCCTGGGGGCGAACACTGAAGCTTTCTTT; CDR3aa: CASSPGLGANTEAFF
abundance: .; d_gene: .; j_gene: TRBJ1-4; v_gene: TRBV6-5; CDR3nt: TGTGCCAGCAGTTACAGCGGACATATGAATTCTGAAAAACTGTTTTTT; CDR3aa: CASSYSGHMNSEKLFF
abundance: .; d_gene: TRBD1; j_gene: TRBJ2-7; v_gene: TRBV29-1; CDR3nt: TGCAGCGTTGAAGGGGGGACAGGATCCTCCTACGAGCAGTACTTC; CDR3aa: CSVEGGTGSSYEQYF
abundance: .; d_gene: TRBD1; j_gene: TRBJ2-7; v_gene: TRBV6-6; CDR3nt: TGTGCCAGTGTCCCCCCCCTTGGGACAGGGAGGCACGAGCAGTACTTC; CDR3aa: CASVPPLGTGRHEQYF
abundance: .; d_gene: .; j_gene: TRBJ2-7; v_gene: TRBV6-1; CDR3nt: TGTGCCAGCAGTGAACCAGGGAAAACCTACGAGCAGTACTTC; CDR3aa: CASSEPGKTYEQYF
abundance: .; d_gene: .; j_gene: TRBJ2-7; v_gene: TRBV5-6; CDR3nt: TGTGCCAGCAGCAAAACGCGGTCCACCTACGAGCAGTACTTC; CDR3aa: CASSKTRSTYEQYF
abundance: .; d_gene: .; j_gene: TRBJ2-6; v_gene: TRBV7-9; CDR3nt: TGTGCCAGCAGCCCCACCAGGGCTGGGGCCAACGTCCTGACTTTC; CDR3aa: CASSPTRAGANVLTF
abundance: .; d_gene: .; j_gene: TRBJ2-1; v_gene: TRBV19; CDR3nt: TGTGCCAGTACCGGAGGGGCCCCTTACAATGAGCAGTTCTTC; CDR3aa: CASTGGAPYNEQFF
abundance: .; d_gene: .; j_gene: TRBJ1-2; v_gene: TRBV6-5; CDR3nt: TGTGCCAGCAGTCCAACGGGAGGGGCAAACTATGGCTACACCTTC; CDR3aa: CASSPTGGANYGYTF
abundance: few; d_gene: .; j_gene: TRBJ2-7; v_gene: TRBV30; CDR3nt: TGTGCCTGGAGTGTGGCCTACGAGCAGTACTTC; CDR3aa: CAWSVAYEQYF
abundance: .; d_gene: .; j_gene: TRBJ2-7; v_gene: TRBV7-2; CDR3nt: TGTGCCAGCAGCTTAGGGGCAGGGCCGGCCTACGAGCAGTACTTC; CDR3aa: CASSLGAGPAYEQYF
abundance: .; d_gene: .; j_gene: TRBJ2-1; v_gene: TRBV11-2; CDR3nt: TGTGCCAGCAGCTTAGTGGGCGGGACAACCTACAATGAGCAGTTCTTC; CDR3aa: CASSLVGGTTYNEQFF
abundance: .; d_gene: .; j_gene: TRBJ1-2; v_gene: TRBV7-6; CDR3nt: TGTGCCAGCAGCGGGGACGGCTATGGCTACACCTTC; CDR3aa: CASSGDGYGYTF
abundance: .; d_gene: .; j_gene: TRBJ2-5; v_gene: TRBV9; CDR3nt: TGTGCCAGCAGCGTAGAGGGAACACAAGAGACCCAGTACTTC; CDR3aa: CASSVEGTQETQYF
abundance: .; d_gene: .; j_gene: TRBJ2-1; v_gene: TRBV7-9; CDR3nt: TGTGCCAGCAGTCCGGACGGTAAGCGGCAGTTCTTC; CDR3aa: CASSPDGKRQFF
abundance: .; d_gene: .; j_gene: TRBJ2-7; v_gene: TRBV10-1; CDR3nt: TGCGCCAGCAGCCCGGGAGACCAGGGATCCGACGAGCAGTACTTC; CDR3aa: CASSPGDQGSDEQYF
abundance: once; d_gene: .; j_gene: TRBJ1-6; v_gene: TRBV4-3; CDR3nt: TGCGCCAGCAGCCAAGACGGCCGGGGTAATTCACCCCTCCACTTT; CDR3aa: CASSQDGRGNSPLHF
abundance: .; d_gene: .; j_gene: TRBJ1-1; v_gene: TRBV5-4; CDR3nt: TGTGCCAGCAGCTCCGGGGTTGAAGCTTTCTTT; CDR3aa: CASSSGVEAFF
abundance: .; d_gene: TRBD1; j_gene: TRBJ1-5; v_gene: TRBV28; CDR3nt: TGTGCCAGCAGTATCTCGACAGGGTACCAGCCCCAGCATTTT; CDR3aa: CASSISTGYQPQHF
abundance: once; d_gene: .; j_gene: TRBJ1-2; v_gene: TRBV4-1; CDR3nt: TGCGCCAGCAGCCAAGATCCGGGGGTACTGGGCTACACCTTC; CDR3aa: CASSQDPGVLGYTF
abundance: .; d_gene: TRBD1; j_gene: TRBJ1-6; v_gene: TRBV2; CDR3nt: TGTGCCAGCAGGACAGGGCAGGGTTCACCCCTCCACTTT; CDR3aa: CASRTGQGSPLHF
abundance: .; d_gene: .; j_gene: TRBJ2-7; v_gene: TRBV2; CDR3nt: TGTGCCAGCAGTGGGAACTCCTACGAGCAGTACTTC; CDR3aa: CASSGNSYEQYF
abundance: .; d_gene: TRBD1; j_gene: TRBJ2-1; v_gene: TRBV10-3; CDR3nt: TGTGCCCACCGGGACAGGGAGAGCAATGAGCAGTTCTTC; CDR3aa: CAHRDRESNEQFF
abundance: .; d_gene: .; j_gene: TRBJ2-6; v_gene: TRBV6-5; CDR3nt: TGTGCCAGCAGAAAAGGCGGGGCCAACGTCCTGACTTTC; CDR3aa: CASRKGGANVLTF
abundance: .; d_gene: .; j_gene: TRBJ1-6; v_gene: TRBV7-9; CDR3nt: TGTGCCAGCAGCCAGGGACGGGGGGACGCAGTCTATAATTCACCCCTCCACTTT; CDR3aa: CASSQGRGDAVYNSPLHF
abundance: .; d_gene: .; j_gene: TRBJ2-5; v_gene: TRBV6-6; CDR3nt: TGTGCCAGCAGTTACGAATCGGAGACCCAGTACTTC; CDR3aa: CASSYESETQYF
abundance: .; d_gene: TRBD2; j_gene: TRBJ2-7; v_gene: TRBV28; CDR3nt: TGTGCCAGCAGTTTATCTGGACTAGCGAATTACGAGCAGTACTTC; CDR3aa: CASSLSGLANYEQYF
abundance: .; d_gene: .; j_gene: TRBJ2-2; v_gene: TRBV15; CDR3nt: TGTGCCACCAGCAGAGATGGAGGGTACACCGGGGAGCTGTTTTTT; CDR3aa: CATSRDGGYTGELFF
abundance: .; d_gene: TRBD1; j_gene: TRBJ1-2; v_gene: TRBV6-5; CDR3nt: TGTGCCAGCAGTTCCTCGACAGGGATCCATAACTATGGCTACACCTTC; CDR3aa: CASSSSTGIHNYGYTF
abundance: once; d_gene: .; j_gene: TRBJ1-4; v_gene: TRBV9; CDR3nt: TGTGCCAGCAGCGTAGGGGGTTTTGGAGAAAAACTGTTTTTT; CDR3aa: CASSVGGFGEKLFF
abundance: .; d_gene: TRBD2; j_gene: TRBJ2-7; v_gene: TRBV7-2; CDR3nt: TGTGCCAGCAGCTTAGCGGGTAGCGGGAGGCTCTACGAGCAGTACTTC; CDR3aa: CASSLAGSGRLYEQYF
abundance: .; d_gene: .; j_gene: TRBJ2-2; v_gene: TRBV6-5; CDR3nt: TGTGCCAGCAGGACGGGGAACACCGGGGAGCTGTTTTTT; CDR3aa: CASRTGNTGELFF